A selection of T cell receptor beta chains follows, all from one sample in a study of shared clonotypes between healthy human individuals. Profiling relied on immunoSEQ multiplex PCR, and the TCRdb table lists in-frame clones only, not all of them. This sample carries around 500,000 clones, roughly four fifths of them seen once, and the ten largest clones take 13%. The sequenced sample was PBMCs. Source of these receptors: a woman in her thirties or forties in good health. Some clones in this sample may be carry-over from other donors' samples. Both conserved end residues are part of each CDR3.

length,V,CDR3
16,TRBV4-1,CASSQEFERGWETQYF
11,TRBV29-1,CSVPLRDRVHF
13,TRBV5-6,CASSFDSYNEQFF
15,TRBV28,CASSAGGAEGNTIYF
13,TRBV29-1,CSVPGTGGFEAFF
16,TRBV7-8,CASSSGPSGSTDTQYF
12,TRBV27,CSAGRRQETQYF
14,TRBV9,CASKNLAAYNEQFF
14,TRBV5-1,CASSFGDRGYEQYF
16,TRBV4-1,CASSRTVAVSTDTQYF
15,TRBV25-1,CASSEDRGLYNEQFF
13,TRBV29-1,CSVAQGTQETQYF
15,TRBV28,CASRLAGGDYNEQFF
16,TRBV5-4,CASSQDTLGGPGELFF
15,TRBV11-2,CASSLVSGLNYGYTF
15,TRBV5-1,CASSPGGRGNQPQHF
15,TRBV19,CASIRGGTGDTEAFF
13,TRBV7-9,CASSFDSNYGYTF
13,TRBV7-2,CASSLAAQETQYF